A selection of T cell receptor beta chains follows, all from one sample in a study of cytomegalovirus exposure and HLA in healthy donors. Generated by immunoSEQ multiplex PCR, the TCRdb table keeps only in-frame clones and is missing some. This table has 200,000 to 250,000 clones, approximately 82% appearing once. The sample was PBMCs. All receptors come from a woman aged 40 to 50 in good health and CMV-seronegative. The CDR3 runs from the conserved cysteine through the conserved F or W.

TRBV7-9	TRBJ1-2	CASSISSYGYTF
TRBV4-3	TRBJ2-3	CASSQGQSLSTDTQYF
TRBV7-9	TRBJ2-5	CASSPPGQGGETQYF
TRBV30	TRBJ1-1	CAWSVIRGGLKAFF
TRBV20-1	TRBJ2-1	CSATQLTQFF
TRBV13	TRBJ2-5	CASSPAGAGGFATQYF
TRBV11-3	TRBJ2-7	CASSSSPVIFEQYF
TRBV19	TRBJ1-5	CASSITGPPPQHF
TRBV15	TRBJ2-1	CATSRDKAGGPHEQFF
TRBV4-2	TRBJ2-7	CASSQVVEFGAYEQYF
TRBV11-1	TRBJ1-1	CASSVTGGARVDTEAFF
TRBV6-5	TRBJ2-7	CASSPGQGAYEQYF
TRBV5-6	TRBJ2-3	CASSPDSPKATDTQYF
TRBV9	TRBJ1-5	CASSLTGQSQPQHF
TRBV7-2	TRBJ2-3	CASSRGGGQYADTQYF
TRBV28	TRBJ2-4	CASSPTGAKNIQYF
TRBV7-2	TRBJ2-3	CASSFFSGGTDTQYF
TRBV5-1	TRBJ2-7	CASSGSPGTTYEQYF
TRBV9	TRBJ2-3	CASSAGSGQRTDTQYF
TRBV25-1	TRBJ2-2	CASSVTGATTGELFF
TRBV30	TRBJ1-1	CAWTEGANTEAFF
TRBV2	TRBJ2-5	CASSKGGASSETQYF
TRBV7-9	TRBJ2-2	CASSPDGRGTGELFF
TRBV5-6	TRBJ2-7	CASSLVGVPEQYF
TRBV9	TRBJ2-5	CASSVDRTTEETQYF
TRBV28	TRBJ1-6	CASSFRGRVGSPLHF
TRBV30	TRBJ1-5	CAWGQENQPQHF
TRBV7-3	TRBJ2-7	CASRHSGTGAYEQYF
TRBV2	TRBJ2-7	CARDGTGQYEQYF
TRBV6-5	TRBJ1-1	CASSYTKEQGVGEAFF
TRBV29-1	TRBJ2-7	CSVEEGQGNGEQYF
TRBV6-5	TRBJ1-2	CASRRTARLPGYTF
TRBV27	TRBJ1-2	CASRPTGAAYGYTF
TRBV9	TRBJ2-2	CASSAFSTGELFF
TRBV5-3	TRBJ2-5	CARSPPLEETQYF
TRBV7-9	TRBJ1-2	CASSLDTTAKGGYTF
TRBV25-1	TRBJ2-2	CASSGTGRSGELFF
TRBV7-3	TRBJ2-1	CASSFIAGGYNEQFF
TRBV29-1	TRBJ1-2	CSVVSQANYGYTF